This passage covers 2 T cell receptor beta chains from one sample sequenced in a study of T-cell reconstitution after alpha-beta-depleted transplantation in children. Preparing the TCRbeta library involved the use of unique molecular identifiers. One entry per CDR3 protein results from TCRdb running MiXCR on the PCR reads. Of 670,000 or so distinct CDR3 sequences listed, around 13% are singletons. Sample: PBMCs, taken before TCRalphabeta/CD19-depleted stem cell transplant. These receptors came from a girl aged 2 to 10 with congenital amegakaryocytic thrombocytopenia, due to receive a stem cell transplant.

The CDR3 reads CSARRTTALTDEQYF. In nucleotides, the CDR3 is TGCAGTGCCAGGCGTACGACGGCCCTAACGGACGAGCAGTACTTC. The chain links TRBV20-1 to TRBJ2-7; D not certain. This CDR3 is 15 amino acids long. Per the germline V gene, CDR1 is DFQATT and CDR2 is SNEGSKA (reference sequence). The V end was cut by 6 bases, the J end by 5 bases, with 23 bases between.

This clonotype came up a few times. The chain is built from TRBV7-6 and TRBJ1-1; 9 bases fit TRBD1. Germline-derived CDR1 and CDR2 are SGHVS and FNYEAQ. The CDR3 covers 15 residues. With 8 bases clipped from V and 4 bases from J, the junction kept 11 bases outside the gene matches. The CDR3 sequence is CASVSRDREVTEAFF. The CDR3 DNA follows: TGTGCCAGCGTGTCCCGGGACAGGGAGGTCACTGAAGCTTTCTTT. Complete variable domain (other parts from reference TRBV7-6 and TRBJ1-1): GAGVSQSPRYKVTKRGQDVALRCDPISGHVSLYWYRQALGQGPEFLTYFNYEAQQDKSGLPNDRFSAERPEGSISTLTIQRTEQRDSAMYRCASVSRDREVTEAFFGQGTRLTVV.